Listed below are T cell receptor beta chains from one sample, sequenced in a study of blood T cell repertoires in COVID-19. Generated by immunoSEQ multiplex PCR, the TCRdb table keeps only in-frame clones and is missing some. Seen here are about 260,000 clones, about 80% observed once, and the top ten hold 1.5% to 2%. Sample: peripheral blood. These receptors were taken from a woman at least 80 years old with acute or convalescent COVID-19. The CDR3 runs from the conserved cysteine through the conserved F or W. Fields, in order: V gene, J gene, CDR3 protein.

V: TRBV7-2; J: TRBJ2-7; CDR3: CASSLMLQGGNYEQYF
V: TRBV19; J: TRBJ2-7; CDR3: CASRPNTSGSRYEQYF
V: TRBV6-2/TRBV6-3; J: TRBJ2-1; CDR3: CASSPFGDEQFF
V: TRBV19; J: TRBJ2-1; CDR3: CASSIPLGTEQFF
V: TRBV6-5; J: TRBJ1-5; CDR3: CASRDSYSNQPQHF
V: TRBV27; J: TRBJ1-5; CDR3: CASRPYGTGDNQPQHF
V: TRBV7-9; J: TRBJ2-7; CDR3: CASSLIGGSSYEQYF
V: TRBV19; J: TRBJ2-1; CDR3: CASSTSGRANEQFF
V: TRBV6-5; J: TRBJ2-5; CDR3: CASSSIPGQGQETQYF
V: TRBV6-5; J: TRBJ2-3; CDR3: CASADRADTQYF
V: TRBV5-4; J: TRBJ1-1; CDR3: CASSFRGESTEAFF
V: TRBV5-5; J: TRBJ1-6; CDR3: CASRPDNGQYYNSPLHF
V: TRBV4-1; J: TRBJ2-1; CDR3: CASSGGRTSYNEQFF
V: TRBV19; J: TRBJ2-3; CDR3: CASSPGTVRGTDTQYF
V: TRBV23-1; J: TRBJ2-1; CDR3: CASSQSGGGYNEQFF
V: TRBV2; J: TRBJ1-1; CDR3: CASSGRTEAFF
V: TRBV9; J: TRBJ2-3; CDR3: CASSADRGFRDTQYF
V: TRBV9; J: TRBJ2-2; CDR3: CASSVRWTGHTGELFF
V: TRBV10-3; J: TRBJ2-3; CDR3: CAISERSRRGKTDTQYF
V: TRBV30; J: TRBJ1-2; CDR3: CAWGTGDNYGYTF
V: TRBV4-1; J: TRBJ2-7; CDR3: CASSQGARTDYYEQYF
V: TRBV7-2; J: TRBJ2-3; CDR3: CASSIYQTSSIPYF
V: TRBV5-4; J: TRBJ2-7; CDR3: CASSLDRGSYEQYF
V: TRBV18; J: TRBJ1-1; CDR3: CASSPNLRDRGVMNTEAFF
V: TRBV18; J: TRBJ2-5; CDR3: CASSPNAGQAETQYF
V: TRBV30; J: TRBJ1-4; CDR3: CAWSFGTGGGKLFF
V: TRBV6-6; J: TRBJ2-7; CDR3: CASSYRQGYEQYF
V: TRBV2; J: TRBJ2-7; CDR3: CASSIQGVSYEQYF